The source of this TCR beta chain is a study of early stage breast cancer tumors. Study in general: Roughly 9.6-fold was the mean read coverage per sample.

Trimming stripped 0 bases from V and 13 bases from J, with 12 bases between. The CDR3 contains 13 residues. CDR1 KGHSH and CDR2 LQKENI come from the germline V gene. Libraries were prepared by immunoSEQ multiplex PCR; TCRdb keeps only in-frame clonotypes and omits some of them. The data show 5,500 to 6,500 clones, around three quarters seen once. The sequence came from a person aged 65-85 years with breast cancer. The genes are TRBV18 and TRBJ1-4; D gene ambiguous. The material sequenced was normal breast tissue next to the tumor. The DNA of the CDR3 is TGTGCCAGCTCACCACCCAGGTATGGGAGACTGTTTTTT. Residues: CASSPPRYGRLFF.